The present T cell receptor beta chain was sequenced within a study of STAT5B mutations in CD4+ large granular lymphocyte leukemia. The germline gives CDR1 SGDLS, CDR2 YYNGEE. The CDR3 is made up of 17 amino acids. V was pared by 4 bases and J by 0 bases, with 17 bases between. Assay used: immunoSEQ multiplex PCR; TCRdb lists only in-frame clones, some missing. The top ten clones hold around 2.1% of a sample with about 30,000 clones, more than 65% of them seen once. The chain combines TRBV9 with TRBJ2-1; D is possibly TRBD2 (6 bases). Sequenced sample: CD4+ T cells from blood buffy coats. The sequence was collected from a human donor in good health. The CDR3 DNA reads TGTGCCAGCAGCCTCAACCCGGGGGTTAGCTCCTACAATGAGCAGTTCTTC. Its translation is CASSLNPGVSSYNEQFF.